The T cell receptor (beta chain) under discussion was sequenced for a study of radiotherapy plus CTLA-4 blockade in lung cancer. Across the whole study: Objective responses occurred in about 17% of patients; about 32% had disease control. Study results and limitations: Researchers report tumor-derived TCR clones expanding in blood after radiotherapy plus ipilimumab. According to reports, early shifts in blood T cell clones, alongside interferon-beta, forecast response most accurately.

Patients in the study, people with chemo-refractory metastatic non-small-cell lung cancer, received focal radiation plus ipilimumab CTLA-4 blockade. The sample holds a few counts of this clone. What it binds is unknown. The data were produced by immunoSEQ multiplex PCR, yet TCRdb's version contains in-frame clones alone and is incomplete. Counted here are roughly 120,000 clones, roughly 77% occurring once; the ten biggest clones make up 3% to 4%. V lost 0 bases and J 8 bases, leaving 14 bases between the germline ends. This CDR3 region has 15 residues. Germline assignment: CDR1 MNHEY and CDR2 SMNVEV (reference sequence).

The sequence derives from a human donor with non-small cell lung cancer that progressed on radiotherapy plus ipilimumab. Some clones in this sample may be carry-over from other donors' samples. The chain has TRBV27 and TRBJ2-1; D call uncertain. Sequencing was performed on peripheral blood, taken from a patient treated with radiotherapy plus ipilimumab. CDR3 in DNA: TGTGCCAGCAGTTTATCGATTCCCGCCGACGATGAGCAGTTCTTC. Its protein product is CASSLSIPADDEQFF.